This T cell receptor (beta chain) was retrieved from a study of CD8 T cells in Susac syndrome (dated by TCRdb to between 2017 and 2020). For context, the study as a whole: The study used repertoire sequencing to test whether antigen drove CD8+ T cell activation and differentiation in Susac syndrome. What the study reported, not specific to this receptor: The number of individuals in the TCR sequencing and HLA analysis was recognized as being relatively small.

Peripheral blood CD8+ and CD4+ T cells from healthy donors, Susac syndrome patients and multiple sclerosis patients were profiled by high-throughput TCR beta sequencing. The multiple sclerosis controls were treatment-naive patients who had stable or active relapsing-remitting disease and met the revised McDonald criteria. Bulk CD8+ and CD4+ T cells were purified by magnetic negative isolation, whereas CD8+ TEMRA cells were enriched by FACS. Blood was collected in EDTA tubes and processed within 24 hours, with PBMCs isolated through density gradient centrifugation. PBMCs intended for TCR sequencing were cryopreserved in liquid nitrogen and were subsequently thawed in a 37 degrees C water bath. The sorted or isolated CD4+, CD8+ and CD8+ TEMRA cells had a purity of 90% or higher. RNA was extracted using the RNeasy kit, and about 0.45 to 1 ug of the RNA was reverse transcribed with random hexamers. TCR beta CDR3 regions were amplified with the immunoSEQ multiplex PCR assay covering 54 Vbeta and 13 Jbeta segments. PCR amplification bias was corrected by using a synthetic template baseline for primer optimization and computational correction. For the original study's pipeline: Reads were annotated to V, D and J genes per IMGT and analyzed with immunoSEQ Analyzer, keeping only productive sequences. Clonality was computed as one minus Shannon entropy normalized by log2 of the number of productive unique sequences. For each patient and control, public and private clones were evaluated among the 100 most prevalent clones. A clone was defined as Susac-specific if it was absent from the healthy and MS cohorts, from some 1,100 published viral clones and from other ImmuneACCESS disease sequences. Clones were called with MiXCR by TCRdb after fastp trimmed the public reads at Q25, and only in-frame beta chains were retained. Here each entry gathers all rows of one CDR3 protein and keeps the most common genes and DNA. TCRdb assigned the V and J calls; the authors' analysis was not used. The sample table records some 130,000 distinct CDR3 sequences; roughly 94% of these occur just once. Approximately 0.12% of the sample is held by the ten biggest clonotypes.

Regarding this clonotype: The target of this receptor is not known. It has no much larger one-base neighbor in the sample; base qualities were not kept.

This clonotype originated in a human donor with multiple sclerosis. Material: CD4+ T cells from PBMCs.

The DNA reads as follows: TGCAGTGTCATTAGCGGGAGCTCCTACGAGCAGTACTTC. The encoded protein is CSVISGSSYEQYF. The chain was built from TRBV20-1 and TRBJ2-7; a stretch of 9 junction bases matches TRBD2. V is pruned by 7 bases and J by 0 bases, leaving 4 bases of the junction without a gene match. The germline V gene (reference sequence) specifies DFQATT as CDR1 and SNEGSKA as CDR2. The CDR3 has 13 amino acids, counting the end cysteine and phenylalanine. Just CDR3 DNA is preserved here, 39 bases in frame from base 1.